The rows below give T cell receptor beta chains drawn from one sample of a study of T cell changes during pregnancy in multiple sclerosis. Generated by immunoSEQ multiplex PCR, the TCRdb table keeps only in-frame clones and is missing some. The data show about 69,000 clones, roughly 92% seen once. The source was peripheral blood, collected in the third trimester of pregnancy. The source of these receptors is a female donor in good health, enrolled as a control in a pregnancy study. The CDR3 runs from the conserved cysteine through the conserved F or W. A D gene is named only where the DNA matches it firmly.

D	J	length	V	CDR3
TRBD2	TRBJ2-3	17	TRBV11-2	CASSPGLAGARTDTQYF
TRBD1	TRBJ2-1	15	TRBV7-9	CASSQRDRVINEQFF
TRBD1	TRBJ2-7	15	TRBV6-1	CASRSGTGGTYEQYF
NA	TRBJ2-7	15	TRBV13	CASSLGGVRSYEQYF
NA	TRBJ1-5	15	TRBV27	CASSSSTGMWQPQHF
TRBD1	TRBJ1-1	12	TRBV6-5	CASSGTGGRSFF
TRBD1	TRBJ2-2	15	TRBV10-1	CASSAGTGDTGELFF
NA	TRBJ2-1	11	TRBV6-6	CASSYSREWFF
TRBD2	TRBJ2-7	16	TRBV28	CASSLTSGRVVHEQYF
TRBD1	TRBJ2-6	19	TRBV5-6	CASSLPGQSPLAGANVLTF
TRBD1	TRBJ1-2	15	TRBV19	CASKGQAGTNYGYTF
TRBD2	TRBJ2-3	17	TRBV18	CASSPPGTKFITDTQYF
NA	TRBJ1-2	13	TRBV27	CASSLTSSGGYTF
TRBD2	TRBJ2-7	14	TRBV7-2	CASSPWTSSPEQYF
TRBD2	TRBJ2-7	16	TRBV7-2	CASSLVGRGGPYEQYF
TRBD2	TRBJ2-3	12	TRBV6-5	CASSNLSGRQYF
NA	TRBJ1-5	15	TRBV5-8	CASSLRFRSNQPQHF
NA	TRBJ1-3	14	TRBV5-4	CASSLRSSGNTIYF
NA	TRBJ1-1	13	TRBV4-2	CASSGGAYTEAFF
TRBD2	TRBJ2-3	16	TRBV7-8	CASSFRTSGTTDTQYF
TRBD1	TRBJ1-1	14	TRBV7-9	CASNTGGGGSEAFF
TRBD2	TRBJ2-2	14	TRBV28	CAGLRAGGGGELFF